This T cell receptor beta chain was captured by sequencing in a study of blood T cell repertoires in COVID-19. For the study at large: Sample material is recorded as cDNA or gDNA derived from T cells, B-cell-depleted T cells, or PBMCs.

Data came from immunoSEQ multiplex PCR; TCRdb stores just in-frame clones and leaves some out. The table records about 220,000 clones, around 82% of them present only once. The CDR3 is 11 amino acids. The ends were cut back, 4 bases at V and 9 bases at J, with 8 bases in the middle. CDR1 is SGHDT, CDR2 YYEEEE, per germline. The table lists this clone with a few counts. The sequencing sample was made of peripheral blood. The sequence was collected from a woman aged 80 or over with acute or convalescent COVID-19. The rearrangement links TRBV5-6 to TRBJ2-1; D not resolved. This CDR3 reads CASSATFEQFF. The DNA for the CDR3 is TGTGCCAGCAGCGCTACTTTTGAGCAGTTCTTC. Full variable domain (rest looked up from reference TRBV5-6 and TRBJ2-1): DAGVTQSPTHLIKTRGQQVTLRCSPKSGHDTVSWYQQALGQGPQFIFQYYEEEERQRGNFPDRFSGHQFPNYSSELNVNALLLGDSALYLCASSATFEQFFGPGTRLTVL.